The rows below give T cell receptor beta chains drawn from one sample of a study of control samples from healthy donors and cancer patients. Repertoires were generated with immunoSEQ multiplex PCR, while TCRdb's copy carries only in-frame clones and drops some. The data show hundreds of thousands of clones, with around 90% seen just once and more than 6% held by the top ten. Sequencing was performed on PBMCs. Receptors were obtained from a middle-aged man with head and neck cancer. Both conserved end residues are part of each CDR3. Each record gives: V gene, J gene, D gene, clone size, CDR3 protein, CDR3 DNA. The D gene is left open where the match is weak. Some rows mark clone size as missing; the rest say once, few, many or name a class of expanded clone.

TRBV10-3	TRBJ1-2	.	.	CAIRPTLLDRYYGYTF	TGTGCCATCAGACCGACACTACTTGACCGTTACTATGGCTACACCTTC
TRBV11-2	TRBJ2-7	.	.	CASSQEAVYEQYF	TGTGCCAGCAGCCAAGAGGCAGTCTACGAGCAGTACTTC
TRBV28	TRBJ1-4	TRBD1	.	CASRGSHRGANEKLFF	TGTGCCAGCAGAGGCTCCCACAGGGGTGCAAATGAAAAACTGTTTTTT
TRBV19	TRBJ1-1	.	.	CASSLPRLNTEAFF	TGTGCCAGTAGTCTGCCCAGACTGAACACTGAAGCTTTCTTT
TRBV5-1	TRBJ1-2	.	.	CASSPPSEGYTF	TGCGCCAGCAGCCCTCCATCGGAAGGCTACACCTTC
TRBV7-9	TRBJ1-1	TRBD1	.	CASSLGGTGDLNTEAFF	TGTGCCAGCAGCCTAGGCGGGACAGGGGACTTGAACACTGAAGCTTTCTTT
TRBV25-1	TRBJ2-1	TRBD2	.	CASGGTSGRGNEQFF	TGTGCCAGCGGGGGGACTAGCGGGAGAGGGAATGAGCAGTTCTTC
TRBV6-6	TRBJ1-3	.	once	CASGVGGSGNTIYF	TGTGCCAGCGGTGTAGGGGGATCTGGAAACACCATATATTTT
TRBV6-5	TRBJ1-6	.	.	CASSYALTGYDSPLHF	TGTGCCAGCAGTTACGCCCTGACAGGCTACGACTCACCCCTCCACTTT
TRBV5-6	TRBJ1-1	.	.	CASSKGLGDTEAFF	TGTGCCAGCAGCAAGGGACTGGGAGACACTGAAGCTTTCTTT
TRBV19	TRBJ1-1	TRBD1	.	CASSIEWDSGLNTEAFF	TGTGCCAGTAGTATAGAATGGGACAGCGGCCTGAACACTGAAGCTTTCTTT
TRBV10-1	TRBJ2-1	TRBD2	.	CASSPGLAAYNEQFF	TGCGCCAGCAGCCCAGGACTAGCGGCCTACAATGAGCAGTTCTTC
TRBV2	TRBJ1-5	.	.	CASSEARSSNQPQHF	TGTGCCAGCAGTGAAGCGCGGAGTAGCAATCAGCCCCAGCATTTT
TRBV28	TRBJ2-1	TRBD2	once	CASSRLAGGRNEQFF	TGTGCCAGCAGCAGACTAGCGGGGGGGCGGAATGAGCAGTTCTTC
TRBV27	TRBJ2-7	.	.	CASSWGAWAYEQYF	TGTGCCAGCAGTTGGGGGGCCTGGGCCTACGAGCAGTACTTC
TRBV5-1	TRBJ1-5	.	.	CASSLQGNQPQHF	TGCGCCAGCAGCTTGCAGGGCAATCAGCCCCAGCATTTT
TRBV6-2/TRBV6-3	TRBJ1-6	.	.	CASSYRVSSYNSPLHF	TGTGCCAGCAGTTACAGGGTGAGCAGCTATAATTCACCCCTCCACTTT
TRBV7-2	TRBJ1-2	TRBD1	.	CASSARQGAEGYTF	TGTGCCAGCAGCGCAAGACAGGGGGCAGAAGGCTACACCTTC
TRBV29-1	TRBJ2-1	.	.	CSVEGPVAYNEQFF	TGCAGCGTTGAAGGACCGGTAGCTTACAATGAGCAGTTCTTC
TRBV5-4	TRBJ1-5	TRBD1	.	CASLWVRQGKSQVLHQPQHF	TGTGCCAGCCTCTGGGTTCGACAGGGGAAAAGCCAGGTTCTTCACCAGCCCCAGCATTTT
TRBV3-1/TRBV3-2	TRBJ2-1	TRBD2	.	CASSLSGSGDEQFF	TGTGCCAGCAGCCTTAGCGGGAGTGGGGATGAGCAGTTCTTC
TRBV30	TRBJ2-3	.	.	CAWNKGHTDTQYF	TGTGCCTGGAATAAGGGCCACACAGATACGCAGTATTTT